The rows below give T cell receptor beta chains drawn from one sample of a study of lymphopenia after photon versus proton radiotherapy. The table came from immunoSEQ multiplex PCR; TCRdb's copy has only in-frame clones and leaves some out. The top ten hold about 5.2% of the sample, which has around 24,000 clones, 75% to 90% seen once. Sequencing used peripheral blood, obtained from a patient treated with photon-based radiotherapy. All receptors come from a man under 40 with gastric cancer. Both conserved end residues are part of each CDR3. D genes are given only for firm matches. Where a row states a size, it is once, few, many or the class of an expanded clone; other rows omit it.

j_call v_call d_call clone_size cdr3_aa cdr3_nt
TRBJ2-2 TRBV7-8 TRBD2 NA CASSLDSAGVTGELFF TGTGCCAGCAGCTTAGACTCGGCGGGAGTAACCGGGGAGCTGTTTTTT
TRBJ2-6 TRBV2 NA NA CASNLGSGANVLTF TGTGCCAGCAACCTGGGCTCTGGGGCCAACGTCCTGACTTTC
TRBJ1-5 TRBV2 NA NA CASRNQGGNQPQHF TGTGCCAGCAGGAATCAAGGGGGCAATCAGCCCCAGCATTTT
TRBJ2-2 TRBV11-3 TRBD2 NA CASSLLAETTGELFF TGTGCCAGCAGCCTACTAGCGGAGACTACCGGGGAGCTGTTTTTT
TRBJ1-1 TRBV29-1 TRBD1 NA CSVLGGTENTEAFF TGCAGCGTTCTGGGGGGGACAGAGAACACTGAAGCTTTCTTT
TRBJ1-5 TRBV7-2 TRBD1 NA CASSRTGVEQPQHF TGTGCCAGCAGCCGGACAGGTGTTGAGCAGCCCCAGCATTTT
TRBJ1-1 TRBV19 NA NA CASNYREGDTEAFF TGTGCCAGTAATTACAGGGAAGGAGACACTGAAGCTTTCTTT
TRBJ2-7 TRBV5-1 NA NA CASSGDSYEQYF TGCGCCAGCAGTGGGGATTCCTACGAGCAGTACTTC
TRBJ2-5 TRBV7-8 NA NA CASSKTPLAGETQYF TGTGCCAGCAGCAAGACGCCGCTGGCAGGGGAGACCCAGTACTTC
TRBJ1-4 TRBV29-1 NA NA CSVRDGNEKLFF TGCAGCGTCCGGGACGGGAATGAAAAACTGTTTTTT
TRBJ2-6 TRBV5-6 NA NA CASSLRDSGANVLTF TGTGCCAGCAGCTTGCGGGACTCTGGGGCCAACGTCCTGACTTTC
TRBJ2-3 TRBV5-1 NA NA CASSLGGTREDTQYF TGCGCCAGCAGCTTGGGGGGGACTCGGGAGGATACGCAGTATTTT
TRBJ2-1 TRBV11-2 NA once CASSTDLSSYNEQFF TGTGCCAGCAGCACAGACTTGAGCTCCTACAATGAGCAGTTCTTC
TRBJ2-7 TRBV6-5 TRBD2 once CASSSLAGDSYEQYF TGTGCCAGCAGTTCGCTAGCGGGTGACTCCTACGAGCAGTACTTC
TRBJ2-3 TRBV7-3 TRBD2 NA CASSLLGLAGSTDTQYF TGTGCCAGCAGCTTACTCGGACTAGCGGGGTCCACAGATACGCAGTATTTT
TRBJ1-2 TRBV28 TRBD1 NA CASGVDREEKGGYTF TGTGCCAGCGGGGTCGACAGGGAGGAAAAAGGGGGCTACACCTTC
TRBJ2-1 TRBV11-3 NA NA CASSLDGRPPSYNEQFF TGTGCCAGCAGCTTAGATGGACGCCCTCCCTCCTACAATGAGCAGTTCTTC
TRBJ2-7 TRBV19 NA NA CASSASQASYEQYF TGTGCCAGTAGTGCTTCACAGGCCTCCTACGAGCAGTACTTC
TRBJ1-1 TRBV4-1 NA once CASSQVPFGDAFF TGCGCCAGCAGCCAAGTCCCCTTCGGAGATGCTTTCTTT
TRBJ2-7 TRBV19 NA NA CASSLRGTYEQYF TGTGCCAGTAGTCTCAGGGGAACCTACGAGCAGTACTTC
TRBJ2-1 TRBV28 TRBD2 NA CATYRSGRAAREQFF TGTGCCACCTACCGAAGCGGGAGGGCCGCTAGAGAGCAGTTCTTC
TRBJ1-1 TRBV5-1 NA NA CASSQTANTEAFF TGCGCCAGCAGCCAGACGGCCAACACTGAAGCTTTCTTT
TRBJ2-1 TRBV29-1 NA once CSVEYTGSSYNEQFF TGCAGCGTTGAATATACAGGGAGCTCCTACAATGAGCAGTTCTTC
TRBJ2-2 TRBV2 NA NA CASSLFGNTGELFF TGTGCCAGCAGTCTGTTCGGGAACACCGGGGAGCTGTTTTTT
TRBJ1-6 TRBV6-5 TRBD1 NA CASRGTGPNSPLHF TGTGCCAGCAGGGGGACAGGGCCTAATTCACCCCTCCACTTT
TRBJ2-2 TRBV15 TRBD2 NA CATSWTSSHTGELFF TGTGCCACTTCTTGGACTAGCAGCCACACCGGGGAGCTGTTTTTT
TRBJ1-1 TRBV10-3 TRBD1 NA CAISDPGQGWNTEAFF TGTGCCATCAGTGACCCCGGACAGGGCTGGAACACTGAAGCTTTCTTT
TRBJ2-3 TRBV4-1 NA once CASSQDRGSMQYF TGCGCCAGCAGCCAAGATCGCGGCAGCATGCAGTATTTT
TRBJ2-3 TRBV27 TRBD1 NA CASRPSGQSTDTQYF TGTGCCAGCAGGCCCTCGGGACAGAGCACAGATACGCAGTATTTT
TRBJ1-3 TRBV9 TRBD1 NA CASSPRSGQAGRFGNTIYF TGTGCCAGCAGCCCGAGGTCGGGACAGGCCGGACGGTTCGGAAACACCATATATTTT
TRBJ2-7 TRBV6-5 NA NA CASSYGSDEQYF TGTGCCAGCAGTTACGGCAGCGACGAGCAGTACTTC
TRBJ1-4 TRBV9 TRBD1 once CASSVTGGNEKLFF TGTGCCAGCAGCGTGACAGGGGGAAATGAAAAACTGTTTTTT
TRBJ2-3 TRBV7-8 TRBD2 once CASSFPSGGADTQYF TGTGCCAGCAGCTTTCCTAGCGGGGGAGCAGATACGCAGTATTTT
TRBJ1-3 TRBV9 TRBD1 NA CASSSGQGSGNTIYF TGTGCCAGCAGCTCTGGACAGGGGTCTGGAAACACCATATATTTT
TRBJ2-2 TRBV19 TRBD1 NA CASSIGTENTGELFF TGTGCCAGTAGTATCGGGACAGAGAACACCGGGGAGCTGTTTTTT
TRBJ2-7 TRBV4-1 TRBD1 NA CASSQAGQGGYVSGYEQYF TGCGCCAGCAGCCAAGCCGGACAGGGGGGATACGTATCCGGATACGAGCAGTACTTC
TRBJ2-7 TRBV18 NA NA CASSPNPSYEQYF TGTGCCAGCTCACCGAACCCTTCCTACGAGCAGTACTTC
TRBJ2-2 TRBV7-9 TRBD2 NA CASSSFYSSSGGYTGELFF TGTGCCAGCAGCTCATTCTATTCCTCTAGCGGGGGTTACACCGGGGAGCTGTTTTTT
TRBJ1-1 TRBV28 NA NA CASSLRALNTEAFF TGTGCCAGCAGTTTACGCGCCCTGAACACTGAAGCTTTCTTT
TRBJ2-2 TRBV4-2 TRBD1 NA CASSQEGQGEVGGELFF TGTGCCAGCAGCCAGGAGGGACAGGGCGAGGTAGGCGGGGAGCTGTTTTTT
TRBJ1-4 TRBV6-5 TRBD1 few CASSQPGQGNEKLFF TGTGCCAGCAGCCAGCCGGGACAGGGAAATGAAAAACTGTTTTTT
TRBJ2-7 TRBV7-2 TRBD2 NA CASSLTSGNGYEQYF TGTGCCAGCAGCTTAACTAGCGGGAACGGCTACGAGCAGTACTTC
TRBJ2-5 TRBV4-2 TRBD2 NA CASSQNPSGNAQETQYF TGTGCCAGCAGCCAAAACCCTAGCGGGAACGCCCAAGAGACCCAGTACTTC
TRBJ2-5 TRBV4-1 NA NA CASAPSVGQETQYF TGCGCCAGCGCCCCGTCGGTGGGCCAAGAGACCCAGTACTTC
TRBJ2-7 TRBV6-1 NA NA CASSEDSRPIYEQYF TGTGCCAGCAGTGAGGACAGCCGTCCTATCTACGAGCAGTACTTC